Following are 19 T cell receptor beta chains from one sample sequenced in a study of vaccination effects on CD4 cells after COVID-19. Sequencing was performed with immunoSEQ multiplex PCR; in TCRdb, only in-frame clones are kept and a portion is missing. Of tens of thousands of clones listed, roughly 73% are singletons. These TCRs' antigens remain unknown. Culture lasted approximately 10 days before CD4+ T cell isolation. The participants, recipients of two vaccine doses, got either BNT162b2 or mRNA-1273. The sample in question was CD4+ T cells from PBMCs cultured without peptide, obtained after COVID-19 vaccination. These receptor sequences come from a human donor who received a COVID-19 vaccine.

By share, this clone ranks as medium-sized. This specimen includes other DNA sequences encoding the same CDR3. This CDR3 reads CASSAGTSGGLQETQYF. The DNA for the CDR3 is TGTGCCAGCAGCGCCGGGACTAGCGGGGGGCTACAAGAGACCCAGTACTTC. The chain is built from TRBV9 and TRBJ2-5; TRBD2 matches 15 bases. After removal of 3 bases from V and 2 bases from J, the junction contained 5 bases not matched to a gene. This CDR3 spans 17 amino acids. Germline V lookup: CDR1 SGDLS, CDR2 YYNGEE.

This clone was detected only once. The DNA of the CDR3 is TGTGCCAGCAGTTTCGGGGACAGGGAAAAACTGTTTTTT. As protein: CASSFGDREKLFF. The V call is TRBV28, the J call TRBJ1-4; 8 nucleotides align to TRBD1. CDR3 length: 13 amino acids. Germline assignment: CDR1 MDHEN and CDR2 SYDVKM. Germline trimming cut 3 bases from V and 8 bases from J; bases unmatched to any gene: 2.

The chain joins TRBV19 to TRBJ1-4; the D is unclear. The CDR3 runs to 16 residues. From germline, CDR1 is LNHDA and CDR2 SQIVND (reference sequence). Trimming cost V 3 bases and J 0 bases, with 11 bases left between them. DNA for the CDR3: TGTGCCAGTAGTATGTATACAGCAGCAACTAATGAAAAACTGTTTTTT. This encodes CASSMYTAATNEKLFF.

The J gene is TRBJ1-2, the V gene TRBV28; 7 bases match TRBD1. The CDR3 contains 12 residues. V lost 3 bases and J lost 8; bases outside the gene matches: 3. The germline V gene has CDR1 MDHEN and CDR2 SYDVKM. The CDR3 sequence is CASSLDRRGYTF. The CDR3 DNA sequence: TGTGCCAGCAGTTTGGACAGGAGGGGCTACACCTTC.

This rearrangement joins TRBV19 to TRBJ1-2, with D unresolved. Trimming cost V 6 bases and J 6 bases, with 14 bases left between them. The CDR3 runs to 13 residues. Germline loops: CDR1 LNHDA, CDR2 SQIVND (reference sequence). CDR3 loop: CASSPSEVHGYTF. CDR3 DNA: TGTGCCAGTAGCCCCTCGGAGGTCCATGGCTACACCTTC. Using reference TRBV19 and TRBJ1-2 for the parts outside the CDR3, the full variable domain is DGGITQSPKYLFRKEGQNVTLSCEQNLNHDAMYWYRQDPGQGLRLIYYSQIVNDFQKGDIAEGYSVSREKKESFPLTVTSAQKNPTAFYLCASSPSEVHGYTFGSGTRLTVV.

The chain carries TRBV6-5 and TRBJ1-2, with D maybe TRBD1 (6 bases). Deletions cut 2 bases from V and 3 bases from J, with 7 bases between. Germline values: CDR1 MNHEY, CDR2 SVGAGI. The CDR3 loop spans 13 amino acids. The CDR3 coding sequence is TGTGCCAGCAGTTACAGACAGGACTATGGCTACACCTTC. This encodes CASSYRQDYGYTF.

This rearrangement joins TRBV7-2 to TRBJ1-6; TRBD1 matches 8 bases. With 3 bases clipped from V and 6 bases from J, the junction kept 16 bases outside the gene matches. CDR1 is SGHTA, CDR2 FQGNSA, per germline. This CDR3 contains 19 residues. CDR3 bases: TGTGCCAGCAGCTTGATCTTCTCCGGGACAGGCGTTGCTAATTCACCCCTCCACTTT. Translating it yields CASSLIFSGTGVANSPLHF.

V usage is TRBV11-3 and J usage is TRBJ2-1; no reliable D call. Trimming pared 1 base from V and 8 bases from J, leaving 6 bases between. Germline V gives CDR1 SGHNT, CDR2 YENEEA. The CDR3 sequence is 12 residues long. As DNA, the CDR3 is TGTGCCAGCAGCTTAGCCTCGGATGAGCAGTTCTTC. It translates to CASSLASDEQFF.

The J gene is TRBJ1-4, the V gene TRBV6-5, with 7 bases identical to TRBD1. With 6 bases clipped from V and 8 bases from J, the junction kept 6 bases outside the gene matches. Per germline, CDR1 MNHEY and CDR2 SVGAGI. The CDR3 consists of 13 residues. The CDR3 loop reads CASRKGAPEKLFF. DNA for the CDR3: TGTGCCAGCAGAAAGGGGGCGCCCGAAAAACTGTTTTTT.

This sequence joins TRBV6-5 and TRBJ2-5; 7 bases line up with TRBD2. J was trimmed by 2 bases and V by 4 bases; bases with no gene match: 7. This CDR3 is built from 15 residues. CDR1 and CDR2 (germline): MNHEY, SVGAGI. CDR3 in DNA: TGTGCCAGCAGTTCATCCGGGACTAAACAAGAGACCCAGTACTTC. Translated, it gives CASSSSGTKQETQYF.

V usage is TRBV6-2 or TRBV6-3 and J usage is TRBJ1-4; D unresolved. Deletions cut 4 bases from V and 3 bases from J, with 18 bases between. Germline values: CDR1 MNHEY, CDR2 SVGEGT. The CDR3 is 17 amino acids. The CDR3 loop is CASSSPGGRAANEKLFF. The CDR3 bases are TGTGCCAGCAGTTCCCCTGGAGGTCGGGCTGCTAATGAAAAACTGTTTTTT.

The J gene is TRBJ2-2, the V gene TRBV3-1 (or the pseudogene TRBV3-2); D is uncertain. This CDR3 spans 13 amino acids. Germline V gene data show CDR1 as LGHDT and CDR2 as YNNKEL (reference sequence). Deletions cut 4 bases from V and 5 bases from J, with 8 bases between. The CDR3 loop reads CASSRIRTGELFF. The CDR3 coding sequence is TGTGCCAGCAGCCGGATCCGGACCGGGGAGCTGTTTTTT.

The rearrangement joins TRBV5-1 to TRBJ2-5; D remains unclear. The CDR3 has 13 amino acids. Germline assignment: CDR1 SGHRS and CDR2 YFSETQ. The V end lost 5 bases, the J end lost 4 bases, and 12 bases lay between the germline ends. The CDR3 region has the DNA TGCGCCAGCAGTAGAGACTCCTTAGAGACCCAGTACTTC. Protein: CASSRDSLETQYF.

The chain joins TRBV6-1 to TRBJ1-2; D unclear. The CDR3 has 16 residues. V gave up 0 bases and J gave up 6 bases, with 17 bases separating them. Per germline, CDR1 MNHNS and CDR2 SASEGT. CDR3 amino acids: CASSEASLSSVNGYTF. CDR3 coding DNA: TGTGCCAGCAGTGAAGCAAGTTTGTCCAGCGTGAATGGCTACACCTTC.

The genes are TRBV6-1 and TRBJ1-2; D is uncertain. The germline CDR1 and CDR2 sequences are MNHNS and SASEGT. V gave up 1 base and J gave up 4 bases, with 4 bases separating them. The CDR3 extends over 12 amino acids. The CDR3 is CASSEGSYGYTF. CDR3 DNA sequence: TGTGCCAGCAGTGAAGGTAGCTATGGCTACACCTTC.

This clone was recorded once. V is TRBV19 and J is TRBJ2-2; D is perhaps TRBD1 or TRBD2 (6 bases each). Looked up from germline, CDR1 is LNHDA and CDR2 is SQIVND (reference sequence). The length of the CDR3 is 16 residues. Trimming stripped 6 bases from V and 3 bases from J, with 17 bases between. The CDR3 region has the DNA TGTGCCAGTAGCCCAAGGATCGGGGGCGACACCGGGGAGCTGTTTTTT. Encoded protein: CASSPRIGGDTGELFF.

The V and J genes are TRBV11-3 and TRBJ2-1, with 7 positions matching TRBD2. Germline CDR1 reads SGHNT; CDR2 reads YENEEA. CDR3 length equals 12 residues. J was trimmed by 8 bases and V by 5 bases; bases with no gene match: 3. CDR3 DNA sequence: TGTGCCAGCAGCCAGCGGGGCGATGAGCAGTTCTTC. Translation: CASSQRGDEQFF. The whole variable domain, remainder taken from reference TRBV11-3 and TRBJ2-1, is EAGVVQSPRYKIIEKKQPVAFWCNPISGHNTLYWYLQNLGQGPELLIRYENEEAVDDSQLPKDRFSAERLKGVDSTLKIQPAELGDSAVYLCASSQRGDEQFFGPGTRLTVL.

The rearrangement uses TRBV5-1 and TRBJ2-6; a weak D match, TRBD1 (6 bases). This CDR3 region has 15 residues. With 4 bases removed from V and 3 bases from J, the gap between germline ends came to 11 bases. Germline CDR1 is SGHRS and CDR2 is YFSETQ. The CDR3 sequence is CASSLTDSGANVLTF. The DNA of the CDR3 is TGCGCCAGCAGCCTCACGGACAGTGGGGCCAACGTCCTGACTTTC. Supplemented by reference TRBV5-1 and TRBJ2-6, the full variable domain reads KAGVTQTPRYLIKTRGQQVTLSCSPISGHRSVSWYQQTPGQGLQFLFEYFSETQRNKGNFPGRFSGRQFSNSRSEMNVSTLELGDSALYLCASSLTDSGANVLTFGAGSRLTVL.

This clone was observed a single time. V is TRBV28 and J is TRBJ2-2; D gene ambiguous. The CDR3 has 13 residues. CDR1 is MDHEN, CDR2 SYDVKM, per germline. The CDR3 DNA is TGTGCTCATCACGGTCCGAACACCGGGGAGCTGTTTTTT. This translates into CAHHGPNTGELFF.